The 15 T cell receptor beta chains below were found in one sample sequenced in a study of CD8 T cells in ankylosing spondylitis. TCRdb redid the calling of the 5' RACE reads with MiXCR, one entry per CDR3 protein. The repertoire holds around 340,000 distinct CDR3 sequences, with roughly 15% as singletons. Material for sequencing was blood, either unsorted or a sorted T cell fraction (not recorded which). These receptors were taken from a male donor with ankylosing spondylitis or in good health (not recorded which).

This clonotype was seen a handful of times. The chain has TRBV5-1 and TRBJ2-7, with D tentatively TRBD1 (5 bases). The CDR3 runs to 12 residues. Germline CDR1 and CDR2: SGHRS and YFSETQ. The V end lost 6 bases, the J end lost 3 bases, and 10 bases lay between the germline ends. This CDR3 reads CASNRTNYEQYF. CDR3 in DNA: TGCGCCAGCAACAGGACCAACTACGAGCAGTACTTC.

V and J are TRBV14 and TRBJ1-1, with D hard to call. Trimming stripped 0 bases from V and 3 bases from J, with 17 bases between. Germline V gene data show CDR1 as SGHDN and CDR2 as FVKESK. The CDR3 extends over 17 amino acids. In DNA form, the CDR3 reads TGTGCCAGCAGCCAAGAAGCGGGCAGGACGTCGCACACTGAAGCTTTCTTT. Translated, it gives CASSQEAGRTSHTEAFF.

This clonotype showed up many times. The rearrangement uses TRBV10-3 and TRBJ2-3; D not resolved. Trimming cost V 7 bases and J 0 bases, with 11 bases left between them. Germline V CDR1 and CDR2: ENHRY, SYGVKD. The CDR3 contains 14 residues. The CDR3 is CAINPGTSTDTQYF. The CDR3 DNA sequence: TGTGCCATCAACCCTGGTACTAGCACAGATACGCAGTATTTT.

Only a few counts were recorded for this clonotype. The CDR3 sequence is CASSLLVGDTQYF. The CDR3 nucleotides are TGTGCCAGCAGTTTACTAGTCGGGGATACGCAGTATTTT. The rearrangement joins TRBV27 to TRBJ2-3; D remains ambiguous. Germline-derived CDR1 and CDR2 are MNHEY and SMNVEV (reference sequence). Trimming pared 2 bases from V and 6 bases from J, leaving 9 bases between. The length of the CDR3 is 13 residues.

The chain couples TRBV7-9 to TRBJ2-3; no definite D call. V was shortened by 5 bases and J by 4 bases, with 19 bases between the two germline ends. The V gene's germline CDR1 is SEHNR and CDR2 FQNEAQ (reference sequence). This CDR3 is built from 16 residues. The CDR3 DNA is TGTGCCAGCAGCGCCTCAAATCATAGGGCCCCAGATACGCAGTATTTT. It translates to CASSASNHRAPDTQYF.

The V and J genes are TRBV12-3 or TRBV12-4 and TRBJ1-6, with a weak D call TRBD1 (5 bases). V lost 6 bases and J 5 bases, leaving 11 bases between the germline ends. The CDR3 spans 14 residues. CDR3 bases: TGTGCCAGCAGCCGACAGAACGATAATTCACCCCTCCACTTT. Translating gives CASSRQNDNSPLHF.

This clonotype was seen only a few times. The chain recombines TRBV18 with TRBJ1-1; TRBD1 is a possible D gene (5 bases). V was pared by 0 bases and J by 3 bases, with 8 bases between. This CDR3 contains 14 residues. The germline V gene encodes CDR1 KGHSH and CDR2 LQKENI. CDR3 protein: CASSPPPGDTEAFF. The CDR3, as DNA: TGTGCCAGCTCACCACCGCCGGGGGACACTGAAGCTTTCTTT.

The rearrangement uses TRBV3-1 and TRBJ2-7; no definite D call. There are 15 residues in the CDR3. CDR1 and CDR2 (germline): LGHDT, YNNKEL (reference sequence). V was trimmed by 4 bases and J by 3 bases, leaving 16 bases between them. The CDR3 sequence is CASSRRPQADYEQYF. CDR3 DNA: TGTGCCAGCAGCCGCCGGCCCCAGGCAGACTACGAGCAGTACTTC.

This clonotype was counted a single time. The chain has TRBV12-3 or TRBV12-4 and TRBJ2-1; maybe TRBD2 (6 bases). The CDR3 length is 12 residues. Trimming shortened V by 6 bases and J by 7 bases, and 10 bases separated the two germline ends. The CDR3 nucleotides read TGTGCCAGCAGCGGGACTTTGAATGAGCAGTTCTTC. Protein product: CASSGTLNEQFF.

This clonotype was observed a handful of times. This chain links TRBV6-1 with TRBJ2-1; D might be TRBD1 or TRBD2, each matching 5 bases. Trimming stripped 6 bases from V and 5 bases from J, with 23 bases between. CDR3 length: 17 amino acids. Germline V gene lookup returns CDR1 MNHNS and CDR2 SASEGT. DNA of the CDR3: TGTGCCAGCAGCCCTCGGGGCTTCTCATCGGGTAACAATGAGCAGTTCTTC. Protein sequence: CASSPRGFSSGNNEQFF.

There are many counts of this clonotype. This chain uses TRBV18 with TRBJ1-1; 12 positions agree with TRBD1. The germline V gene has CDR1 KGHSH and CDR2 LQKENI. CDR3 length: 14 residues. V dropped 6 bases and J dropped 1; count of bases not matched to a gene: 0. CDR3 in amino acids: CASSGQGANTEAFF. The CDR3 nucleotides read TGTGCCAGCTCGGGACAGGGGGCGAACACTGAAGCTTTCTTT. The full variable domain, with the rest looked up from reference TRBV18 and TRBJ1-1, is NAGVMQNPRHLVRRRGQEARLRCSPMKGHSHVYWYRQLPEEGLKFMVYLQKENIIDESGMPKERFSAEFPKEGPSILRIQQVVRGDSAAYFCASSGQGANTEAFFGQGTRLTVV.

This clonotype occurred a few times. V gene TRBV5-1 combines with J gene TRBJ2-4, with TRBD1 matching 7 bases. CDR1 is SGHRS and CDR2 is YFSETQ in the germline V gene. Losses at the gene ends were 0 bases for V and 7 bases for J; bases not matched to a gene: 7. The CDR3 loop spans 15 amino acids. For the CDR3, the DNA is TGCGCCAGCAGCTTGGGGCCCGGGACAGAGAACATTCAGTACTTC. This sequence encodes CASSLGPGTENIQYF. Full variable domain (outside the CDR3, taken from reference TRBV5-1 and TRBJ2-4): KAGVTQTPRYLIKTRGQQVTLSCSPISGHRSVSWYQQTPGQGLQFLFEYFSETQRNKGNFPGRFSGRQFSNSRSEMNVSTLELGDSALYLCASSLGPGTENIQYFGAGTRLSVL.

This rearrangement joins TRBV12-3 or TRBV12-4 to TRBJ2-7; a weak D match, TRBD2 (7 bases). This CDR3 is 13 amino acids long. V gave up 5 bases and J gave up 9 bases, with 17 bases separating them. CDR3 DNA: TGTGCCAGCAGTCGCATTGGGGGGGCTTGGCAGTACTTC. As protein: CASSRIGGAWQYF.

This clonotype was counted only a few times. The chain joins TRBV12-3 or TRBV12-4 to TRBJ2-7; a possible D gene is TRBD2 (7 bases). V was pared by 3 bases and J by 4 bases, with 13 bases between. This CDR3 is built from 14 residues. Here the CDR3 reads CASSFGGLAYEQYF. CDR3 nucleotides: TGTGCCAGCAGTTTCGGGGGGCTGGCTTACGAGCAGTACTTC.

This clonotype came up a few times. The gene calls are TRBV4-1 and TRBJ1-2; no firm D call. This CDR3 has 13 residues. Germline CDR1 reads MGHRA; CDR2 reads YSYEKL. Between the trimmed V and J ends, which lost 4 bases and 1 base, there was a span of 7 bases. CDR3 in amino acids: CASSLVINYGYTF. The CDR3 DNA follows: TGCGCCAGCAGCCTCGTTATTAACTATGGCTACACCTTC.